The rows below give T cell receptor beta chains drawn from one sample of a study of T cell responses to AZD1222 COVID-19 vaccine. Libraries were prepared by immunoSEQ multiplex PCR; TCRdb keeps only in-frame clonotypes and omits some of them. The sample holds 100,000 to 150,000 clones; 88% are singletons and the top ten take 4% to 4.5%. Source: peripheral blood, taken on day 0 of AZD1222 vaccination. The receptors derive from an adult in good health. CDR3s include the opening cysteine and the closing phenylalanine or tryptophan. The order of the fields is J gene, clone size, V gene, D gene, CDR3 protein, CDR3 DNA. D genes are given only for firm matches. Rows give clone size only sometimes, using once, few, many, or a class for an expanded clone.

TRBJ2-3,-,TRBV19,-,CASSRQDSTDTQYF,TGTGCCAGTAGCCGACAGGATAGCACAGATACGCAGTATTTT
TRBJ2-1,once,TRBV6-1,TRBD2,CASSERLAGPQSSYNEQFF,TGTGCCAGCAGTGAACGACTAGCGGGACCCCAGAGCTCCTACAATGAGCAGTTCTTC
TRBJ2-3,once,TRBV3-1/TRBV3-2,-,CASSRQASTDTQYF,TGTGCCAGCAGCCGACAGGCTAGCACAGATACGCAGTATTTT
TRBJ1-1,once,TRBV7-6,-,CASSYQGPGVNTEAFF,TGTGCCAGCAGTTATCAAGGGCCAGGGGTGAACACTGAAGCTTTCTTT
TRBJ2-3,-,TRBV27,-,CASSFSVTDTQYF,TGTGCCAGCAGTTTTAGCGTGACAGATACGCAGTATTTT
TRBJ1-4,-,TRBV4-3,TRBD1,CASSPMDRTNEKLFF,TGCGCCAGCAGCCCGATGGACAGGACCAATGAAAAACTGTTTTTT
TRBJ2-4,-,TRBV7-9,-,CASSPGTPNIQYF,TGTGCCAGCAGCCCTGGTACCCCGAACATTCAGTACTTC
TRBJ1-2,few,TRBV18,TRBD1,CASSPQAGQQDYGYTF,TGTGCCAGCTCACCCCAGGCGGGACAGCAGGACTATGGCTACACCTTC
TRBJ2-7,-,TRBV4-3,-,CASTNENRDRYEQYF,TGCGCCAGCACCAACGAGAACAGGGACCGCTACGAGCAGTACTTC
TRBJ1-2,-,TRBV5-1,-,CASSLDTGHFGYTF,TGCGCCAGCAGCTTGGATACAGGGCATTTTGGCTACACCTTC
TRBJ1-1,-,TRBV7-8,-,CASSWIQGQGPEAFF,TGTGCCAGCAGCTGGATACAAGGACAAGGCCCTGAAGCTTTCTTT
TRBJ2-1,few,TRBV7-9,-,CASPNEQFF,TGTGCCAGCCCCAATGAGCAGTTCTTC
TRBJ1-2,once,TRBV25-1,-,CASSHLTGGYTF,TGTGCCAGCAGCCACCTGACGGGTGGCTACACCTTC
TRBJ2-7,-,TRBV11-2,-,CASSYKGSSYEQYF,TGTGCCAGCAGCTATAAAGGGAGCTCCTACGAGCAGTACTTC
TRBJ1-1,-,TRBV6-2/TRBV6-3,-,CASSYRPGQMIVTEAFF,TGTGCCAGCAGTTACAGGCCAGGGCAGATGATTGTCACTGAAGCTTTCTTT
TRBJ2-5,-,TRBV19,-,CASSLPPRETQYF,TGTGCCAGTAGCCTCCCCCCCAGGGAGACCCAGTACTTC
TRBJ2-7,-,TRBV7-2,TRBD2,CASSLGLAGGGNEQYF,TGTGCCAGCAGCTTGGGACTAGCGGGAGGAGGGAACGAGCAGTACTTC
TRBJ1-4,-,TRBV4-2,-,CASSQLGGEKLFF,TGTGCCAGCAGCCAACTTGGGGGTGAAAAACTGTTTTTT
TRBJ2-5,-,TRBV20-1,-,CSAPQSGTQYF,TGCAGTGCCCCCCAGTCAGGGACCCAGTACTTC
TRBJ2-7,-,TRBV2,-,CASLPVQIGYEQYF,TGTGCCAGTTTACCTGTCCAGATAGGGTACGAGCAGTACTTC
TRBJ1-3,-,TRBV13,TRBD1,CASSSDRVSGNTIYF,TGTGCCAGCAGCTCAGACAGGGTTAGTGGAAACACCATATATTTT
TRBJ1-6,-,TRBV19,TRBD1,CASSTPPGQDNSPLHF,TGTGCCAGTAGTACTCCCCCGGGACAGGATAATTCACCCCTCCACTTT
TRBJ2-3,-,TRBV10-2,-,CATLVTDTQYF,TGCGCCACGCTCGTAACAGATACGCAGTATTTT
TRBJ1-4,-,TRBV4-1,TRBD1,CASSQGRRGWGATNEKLFF,TGCGCCAGCAGCCAAGGTCGCAGGGGGTGGGGGGCAACTAATGAAAAACTGTTTTTT
TRBJ1-4,-,TRBV14,-,CASSQLATNEKLFF,TGTGCCAGCAGCCAGCTCGCAACTAATGAAAAACTGTTTTTT
TRBJ1-3,few,TRBV27,-,CASSRGQSGNTIYF,TGTGCCAGCAGTCGAGGACAATCTGGAAACACCATATATTTT
TRBJ1-2,-,TRBV7-2,-,CASSFTQVYGYTF,TGTGCCAGCAGCTTCACACAGGTCTATGGCTACACCTTC
TRBJ2-7,-,TRBV4-1,TRBD2,CASSQESLAAYEQYF,TGCGCCAGCAGCCAAGAATCACTAGCGGCTTACGAGCAGTACTTC
TRBJ2-1,-,TRBV14,-,CASSQDIRLGSSYNEQFF,TGTGCCAGCAGCCAAGATATTAGATTGGGTAGCTCCTACAATGAGCAGTTCTTC
TRBJ1-3,-,TRBV7-2,-,CATQWGSGNTIYF,TGTGCCACCCAGTGGGGGTCTGGAAACACCATATATTTT
TRBJ2-3,-,TRBV4-2,TRBD2,CASSQSGGFRTDTQYF,TGTGCCAGCAGCCAGAGCGGGGGGTTCCGCACAGATACGCAGTATTTT
TRBJ1-2,-,TRBV19,TRBD1,CASSRGQVGSYGYTF,TGTGCCAGTAGTCGTGGACAGGTGGGGAGCTATGGCTACACCTTC
TRBJ2-1,-,TRBV20-1,TRBD2,CSVGGSNEQFF,TGCAGTGTAGGCGGGAGCAATGAGCAGTTCTTC
TRBJ2-7,-,TRBV19,TRBD1,CASSLRTGEGYEQYF,TGTGCCAGTAGTCTCCGGACAGGGGAAGGCTACGAGCAGTACTTC
TRBJ2-7,-,TRBV20-1,-,CSASGIRDGSYEQYF,TGCAGTGCTAGTGGGATCCGGGACGGGAGCTACGAGCAGTACTTC
TRBJ2-7,once,TRBV6-5,TRBD2,CASKKREGSYEQYF,TGTGCCAGCAAGAAGCGGGAGGGTTCCTACGAGCAGTACTTC
TRBJ2-5,-,TRBV11-3,TRBD2,CASSLAPGLPKRTQYF,TGTGCCAGCAGCTTAGCCCCGGGACTACCCAAGAGGACCCAGTACTTC
TRBJ2-2,-,TRBV21-1,-,CASSKGNRALEPNTGELFF,TGTGCCAGCAGCAAAGGCAACCGGGCCCTCGAGCCGAACACCGGGGAGCTGTTTTTT
TRBJ1-1,-,TRBV4-1,-,CASSLSLSATQVTEAFF,TGCGCCAGCAGCCTCTCCTTGTCCGCCACACAAGTCACTGAAGCTTTCTTT
TRBJ2-1,once,TRBV6-4,TRBD2,CASSRTSGSDEQFF,TGTGCCAGCAGTAGGACTAGCGGGAGCGATGAGCAGTTCTTC
TRBJ2-5,-,TRBV11-3,-,CASSFSGGAGQETQYF,TGTGCCAGCAGCTTTTCCGGGGGCGCTGGCCAAGAGACCCAGTACTTC
TRBJ1-1,-,TRBV20-1,TRBD1,CSASEAFAGGQWDTEAFF,TGCAGTGCTAGTGAGGCTTTCGCCGGGGGACAGTGGGACACTGAAGCTTTCTTT
TRBJ1-2,-,TRBV10-3,-,CAISEETAYGYTF,TGTGCCATCAGTGAAGAGACAGCCTATGGCTACACCTTC
TRBJ1-3,-,TRBV30,-,CAWSAGGTVGNTIYF,TGTGCCTGGAGTGCAGGCGGGACCGTCGGAAACACCATATATTTT
TRBJ2-7,-,TRBV7-2,TRBD2,CASTPLAGGYEQYF,TGTGCCAGCACCCCACTAGCGGGGGGCTACGAGCAGTACTTC
TRBJ1-2,few,TRBV6-6,-,CASSHGPAGGYTF,TGTGCCAGCAGTCACGGCCCCGCTGGAGGCTACACCTTC
TRBJ2-5,-,TRBV4-3,TRBD2,CASSQEAGAGETQYF,TGCGCCAGCAGCCAAGAAGCGGGGGCTGGGGAGACCCAGTACTTC
TRBJ1-2,-,TRBV5-1,TRBD1,CASRGDRPPGGYTF,TGCGCCAGCAGAGGGGACAGACCTCCGGGTGGCTACACCTTC